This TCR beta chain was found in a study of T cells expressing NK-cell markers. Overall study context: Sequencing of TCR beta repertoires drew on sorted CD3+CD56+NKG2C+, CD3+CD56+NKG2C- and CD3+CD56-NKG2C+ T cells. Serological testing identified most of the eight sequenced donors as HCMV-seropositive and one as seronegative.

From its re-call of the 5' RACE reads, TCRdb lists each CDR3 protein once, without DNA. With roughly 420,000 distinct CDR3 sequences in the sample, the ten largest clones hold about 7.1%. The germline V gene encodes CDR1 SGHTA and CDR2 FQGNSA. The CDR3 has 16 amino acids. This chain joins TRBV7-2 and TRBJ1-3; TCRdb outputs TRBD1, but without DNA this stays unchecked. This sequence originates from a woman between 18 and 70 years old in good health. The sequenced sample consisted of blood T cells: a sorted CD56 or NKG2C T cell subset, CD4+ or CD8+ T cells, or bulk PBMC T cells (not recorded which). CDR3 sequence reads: CASSFRDRSSGNTIYF.